This TCR beta chain was identified in a study of shared clonotypes between healthy human individuals. Some 30,000 T cell genomes (about 0.2 ug DNA) went into each sorted-subset replicate. Clones were read by immunoSEQ multiplex PCR, and TCRdb kept only the in-frame ones, dropping some. The table records approximately 640,000 clones, 90% of them present only once. Germline CDR1 reads MNHEY; CDR2 reads SMNVEV (reference sequence). V gave up 0 bases and J gave up 7 bases, with 10 bases separating them. CDR3 size: 13 residues. V and J are TRBV27 and TRBJ2-7; D remains ambiguous. This clonotype was sampled from a man in his late teens or twenties in good health. Some clones in this sample may be carry-over from other donors' samples. Sequencing was done on a sample of memory CD8+ T cells from PBMCs. Subset specified: CD45RO+ cells pooled with CCR7-negative TemRA cells. This CDR3 reads CASSLSILREQYF. The CDR3 nucleotides are TGTGCCAGCAGTTTATCGATCCTACGGGAGCAGTACTTC.